The T cell receptor (beta chain) described here comes from a study of T cells after yellow fever vaccination. V shed 6 bases, J shed 1 base, and the junction held 1 base outside the gene matches. The length of the CDR3 is 14 residues. Germline V gene lookup returns CDR1 SGHTA and CDR2 FQGNSA. TCR cDNA, made by 5'RACE template switching, carried an added universal primer site and UMIs. TCRdb re-derived calls from the 5' RACE reads in MiXCR, one entry per CDR3 protein. Of 15,000 or so distinct CDR3 sequences listed, roughly 7.2% are singletons. This clonotype has a count of ten or more. General observations from the study: Sequencing of sorted memory subsets on day 0 failed to detect almost all vaccine-responding clonotypes.

Material: PBMCs, either bulk or a sorted T-cell subset (CD4+, CD8+, memory, or dextramer-sorted; not recorded which), obtained on the day of the yellow fever booster vaccination. This receptor was identified in a man aged 18-30 years who received the YFV17D yellow fever vaccine. V usage is TRBV7-2 and J usage is TRBJ2-2; 8 nucleotides agree with TRBD2. CDR3 in amino acids: CASRSGGNTGELFF. CDR3 nucleotide sequence: TGTGCCAGCAGGAGCGGGGGGAACACCGGGGAGCTGTTTTTT.